The 12 T cell receptor beta chains below come from one sample, sequenced in a study of shared clonotypes between healthy human individuals. Repertoires were generated with immunoSEQ multiplex PCR, while TCRdb's copy carries only in-frame clones and drops some. Among around 1.6 million clones listed, approximately 98% were seen once. The sample was naive CD4+ T cells sorted from blood. Noted subset: CD45RA+ positively selected. The receptor set was obtained from a man aged 30-40 years in good health.

A word on this clone: Other DNA sequences in this sample translate to the same CDR3. This CDR3 reads CASSVGQLETQYF. The CDR3, as DNA: TGTGCCAGCAGCGTAGGACAACTGGAGACCCAGTACTTC. The chain joins TRBV9 to TRBJ2-5; D unresolved. In germline, CDR1 is SGDLS, CDR2 YYNGEE. The V end lost 0 bases, the J end lost 5 bases, and 8 bases lay between the germline ends. This CDR3 has 13 amino acids. Based on the CDR3 plus reference TRBV9 and TRBJ2-5, the full variable domain is DSGVTQTPKHLITATGQRVTLRCSPRSGDLSVYWYQQSLDQGLQFLIQYYNGEERAKGNILERFSAQQFPDLHSELNLSSLELGDSALYFCASSVGQLETQYFGPGTRLLVL.

The J gene is TRBJ1-2, the V gene TRBV29-1; unclear D gene. V was trimmed by 3 bases and J by 6 bases, leaving 8 bases between them. CDR1 is SQVTM, CDR2 ANQGSEA, per germline. The CDR3 is 11 residues long. CDR3 sequence: CSVDHGNGYTF. The CDR3 region has the DNA TGCAGCGTTGACCACGGGAATGGCTACACCTTC. The entire variable domain, with the rest obtained from reference TRBV29-1 and TRBJ1-2, is as follows: SAVISQKPSRDICQRGTSLTIQCQVDSQVTMMFWYRQQPGQSLTLIATANQGSEATYESGFVIDKFPISRPNLTFSTLTVSNMSPEDSSIYLCSVDHGNGYTFGSGTRLTVV.

The chain couples TRBV28 to TRBJ1-5; D perhaps matches TRBD1 (5 bases). The CDR3 is 16 residues long. Per the germline V gene, CDR1 is MDHEN and CDR2 is SYDVKM. With 6 bases removed from V and 2 bases from J, the gap between germline ends came to 17 bases. The DNA for the CDR3 is TGTGCCAGCAGCGAAAGAGGGGTCGTGGGCAATCAGCCCCAGCATTTT. Its translation is CASSERGVVGNQPQHF.

The chain links TRBV7-9 to TRBJ2-7; TRBD2 might be the D (6 bases). Trimming took 5 bases from V and 2 from J, leaving 16 bases between them. CDR1 and CDR2 from the germline V gene are SEHNR and FQNEAQ (reference sequence). The CDR3 is 15 amino acids. The DNA of the CDR3 is TGTGCCAGCAGCCAGGAGGGCCTCTCGGCCTACGAGCAGTACTTC. Its protein is CASSQEGLSAYEQYF.

This clone has only one observation. The J gene is TRBJ2-7, the V gene TRBV25-1; the D is unclear. Germline V gene lookup returns CDR1 MGHDK and CDR2 SYGVNS. V lost 3 bases to trimming and J lost 0 bases, with 9 bases between them. The CDR3 contains 14 residues. The CDR3 protein is CASSDTVASYEQYF. The CDR3 region has the DNA TGTGCCAGCAGTGATACAGTAGCCTCCTACGAGCAGTACTTC.

This rearrangement joins TRBV4-1 to TRBJ2-7; 7 nucleotides align to TRBD1. The CDR3 spans 15 residues. The V gene's germline CDR1 is MGHRA and CDR2 YSYEKL. The J segment lost 3 bases and the V segment lost 4 bases, leaving 9 bases of the junction unmatched. CDR3 nucleotide sequence: TGCGCCAGCAGCCGCACAGGGGTTGAGAGCTACGAGCAGTACTTC. Translating gives CASSRTGVESYEQYF.

This chain connects TRBV2 to TRBJ2-2, with D unresolved. This CDR3 spans 15 amino acids. The ends were cut back, 5 bases at V and 6 bases at J, with 16 bases in the middle. Germline V gene sequence: CDR1 SNHLY, CDR2 FYNNEI. The DNA for the CDR3 is TGTGCCAGCAGTATTCTAGTCATTCGTGCCGGGGAGCTGTTTTTT. Its translation is CASSILVIRAGELFF. Supplemented by reference TRBV2 and TRBJ2-2, the full variable domain reads EPEVTQTPSHQVTQMGQEVILRCVPISNHLYFYWYRQILGQKVEFLVSFYNNEISEKSEIFDDQFSVERPDGSNFTLKIRSTKLEDSAMYFCASSILVIRAGELFFGEGSRLTVL.

This clone was picked up one time. This chain joins TRBV6-1 and TRBJ2-2; no definite D call. The CDR3 is 14 amino acids. Germline V gene lookup returns CDR1 MNHNS and CDR2 SASEGT. V was trimmed by 6 bases and J by 0 bases, leaving 8 bases between them. The CDR3, as DNA: TGTGCCAGCAGACGAGACCCGAACACCGGGGAGCTGTTTTTT. Protein: CASRRDPNTGELFF.

This chain links TRBV10-3 with TRBJ1-2; 10 positions agree with TRBD1. Looked up from germline, CDR1 is ENHRY and CDR2 is SYGVKD. The V segment lost 6 bases and the J segment 6 bases; nucleotides outside the gene matches: 10. CDR3 length: 15 residues. This CDR3 is CAIRDPGQGNHGYTF. CDR3 DNA: TGTGCCATCAGAGACCCGGGACAGGGGAACCATGGCTACACCTTC.

V gene TRBV11-3 combines with J gene TRBJ2-1; 13 nucleotides align to TRBD2. The CDR3 is made up of 16 amino acids. J lost 8 bases, V lost 1 base, and 5 bases had no gene match. Germline V gene sequence: CDR1 SGHNT, CDR2 YENEEA. DNA of the CDR3: TGTGCCAGCAGCTTAGTACTAGCGGGAGGGCCCGATGAGCAGTTCTTC. Translated, it gives CASSLVLAGGPDEQFF. The full variable domain, its missing parts supplied by reference TRBV11-3 and TRBJ2-1, is EAGVVQSPRYKIIEKKQPVAFWCNPISGHNTLYWYLQNLGQGPELLIRYENEEAVDDSQLPKDRFSAERLKGVDSTLKIQPAELGDSAVYLCASSLVLAGGPDEQFFGPGTRLTVL.

The genes are TRBV6-6 and TRBJ1-5; TRBD1 matches 7 bases. Germline CDR1 is MNHNY and CDR2 is SVGAGI (reference sequence). The CDR3 runs to 14 residues. V was pared by 5 bases and J by 6 bases, with 7 bases of the junction left unmatched. The CDR3 protein is CASSDAGGAQPQHF. The DNA for the CDR3 is TGTGCCAGCAGTGACGCAGGGGGGGCTCAGCCCCAGCATTTT.

V gene TRBV21-1 combines with J gene TRBJ2-7; the table assigns TRBD2, which was not confirmed against the DNA. TRBV21-1 is assigned pseudogene status. This CDR3 has 15 residues. DNA of the CDR3: TGTGCCAGCAGCCAACCCGGGACTAGCGTGGCCGAGCAGTACTTC. Amino acids: CASSQPGTSVAEQYF.